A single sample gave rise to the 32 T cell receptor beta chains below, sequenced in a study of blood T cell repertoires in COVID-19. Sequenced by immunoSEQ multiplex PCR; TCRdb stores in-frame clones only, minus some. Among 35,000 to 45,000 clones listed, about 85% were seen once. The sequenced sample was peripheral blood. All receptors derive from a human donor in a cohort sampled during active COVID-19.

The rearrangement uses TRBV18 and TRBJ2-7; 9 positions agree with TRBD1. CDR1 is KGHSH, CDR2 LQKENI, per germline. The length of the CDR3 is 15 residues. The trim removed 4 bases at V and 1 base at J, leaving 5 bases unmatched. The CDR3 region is CASSQPGQGSYEQYF. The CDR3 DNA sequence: TGTGCCAGCTCACAGCCGGGACAGGGATCCTACGAGCAGTACTTC.

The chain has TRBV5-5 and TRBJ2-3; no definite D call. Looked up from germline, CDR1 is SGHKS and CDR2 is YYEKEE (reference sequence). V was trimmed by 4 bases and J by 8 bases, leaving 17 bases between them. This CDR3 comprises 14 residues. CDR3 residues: CASSQDLTTGTQYF. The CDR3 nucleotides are TGTGCCAGCAGCCAAGACCTAACAACGGGTACGCAGTATTTT.

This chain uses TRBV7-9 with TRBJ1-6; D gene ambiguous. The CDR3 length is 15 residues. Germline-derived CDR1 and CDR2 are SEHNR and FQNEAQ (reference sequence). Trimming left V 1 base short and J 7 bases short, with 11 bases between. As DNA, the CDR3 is TGTGCCAGCAGCTTAGTTGGCTCTTCCAATTCACCCCTCCACTTT. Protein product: CASSLVGSSNSPLHF.

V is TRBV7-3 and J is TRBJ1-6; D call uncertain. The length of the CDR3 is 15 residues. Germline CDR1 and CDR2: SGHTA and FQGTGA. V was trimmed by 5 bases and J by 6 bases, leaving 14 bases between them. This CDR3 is CASSQSHGLNSPLHF. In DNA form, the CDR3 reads TGTGCCAGCAGCCAAAGTCACGGTCTTAATTCACCCCTCCACTTT.

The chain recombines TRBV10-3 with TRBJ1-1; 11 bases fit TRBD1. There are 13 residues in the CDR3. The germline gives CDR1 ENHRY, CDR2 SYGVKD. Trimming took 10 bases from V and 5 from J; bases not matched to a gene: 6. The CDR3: CATGQGARTEAFF. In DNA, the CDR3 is TGTGCCACCGGACAGGGGGCGCGAACTGAAGCTTTCTTT.

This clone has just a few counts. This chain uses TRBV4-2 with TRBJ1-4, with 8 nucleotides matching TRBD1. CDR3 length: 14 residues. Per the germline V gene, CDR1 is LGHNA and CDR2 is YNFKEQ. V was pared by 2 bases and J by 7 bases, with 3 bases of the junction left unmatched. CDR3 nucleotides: TGTGCCAGCAGCCAACGGGACAGGCCTGAAAAACTGTTTTTT. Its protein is CASSQRDRPEKLFF.

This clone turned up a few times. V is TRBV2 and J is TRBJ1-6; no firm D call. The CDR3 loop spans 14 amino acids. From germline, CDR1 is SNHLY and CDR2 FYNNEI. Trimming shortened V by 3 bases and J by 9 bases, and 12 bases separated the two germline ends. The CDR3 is CASSEVFGVSPLHF. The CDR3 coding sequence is TGTGCCAGCAGTGAGGTTTTCGGGGTTTCACCCCTCCACTTT.

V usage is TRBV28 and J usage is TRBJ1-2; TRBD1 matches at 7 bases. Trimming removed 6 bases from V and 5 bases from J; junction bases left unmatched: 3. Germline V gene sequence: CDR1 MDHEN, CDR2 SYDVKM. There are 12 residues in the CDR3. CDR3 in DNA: TGTGCCAGCAGCGCAGGGGGGTATGGCTACACCTTC. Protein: CASSAGGYGYTF.

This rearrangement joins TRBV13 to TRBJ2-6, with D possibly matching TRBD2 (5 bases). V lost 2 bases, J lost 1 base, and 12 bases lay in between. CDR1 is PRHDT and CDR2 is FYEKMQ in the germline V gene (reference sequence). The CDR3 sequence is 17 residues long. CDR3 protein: CASSLLIGRSGANVLTF. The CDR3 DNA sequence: TGTGCCAGCAGCTTACTAATAGGGAGATCTGGGGCCAACGTCCTGACTTTC. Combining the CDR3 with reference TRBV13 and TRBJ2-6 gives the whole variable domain AAGVIQSPRHLIKEKRETATLKCYPIPRHDTVYWYQQGPGQDPQFLISFYEKMQSDKGSIPDRFSAQQFSDYHSELNMSSLELGDSALYFCASSLLIGRSGANVLTFGAGSRLTVL.

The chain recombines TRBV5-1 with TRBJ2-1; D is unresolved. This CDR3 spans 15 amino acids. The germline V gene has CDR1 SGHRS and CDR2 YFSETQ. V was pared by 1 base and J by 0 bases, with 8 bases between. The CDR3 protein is CASSLLDTSYNEQFF. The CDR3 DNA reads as TGCGCCAGCAGCTTGCTAGATACCTCCTACAATGAGCAGTTCTTC.

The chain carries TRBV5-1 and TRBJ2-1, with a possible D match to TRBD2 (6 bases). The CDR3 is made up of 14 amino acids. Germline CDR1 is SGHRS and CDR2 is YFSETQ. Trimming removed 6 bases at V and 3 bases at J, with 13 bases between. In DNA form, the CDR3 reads TGCGCCAGCACCCCGGAGGGTGGCTACAATGAGCAGTTCTTC. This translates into CASTPEGGYNEQFF.

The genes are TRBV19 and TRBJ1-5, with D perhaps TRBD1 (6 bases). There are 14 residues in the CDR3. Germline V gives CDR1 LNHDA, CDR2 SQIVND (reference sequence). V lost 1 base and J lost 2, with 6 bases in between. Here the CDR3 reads CASSIAGGNQPQHF. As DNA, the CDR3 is TGTGCCAGTAGTATAGCAGGGGGCAATCAGCCCCAGCATTTT.

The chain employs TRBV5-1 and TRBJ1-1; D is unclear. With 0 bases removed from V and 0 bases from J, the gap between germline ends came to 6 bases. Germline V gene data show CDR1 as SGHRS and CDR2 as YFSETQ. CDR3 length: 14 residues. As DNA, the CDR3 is TGCGCCAGCAGCTTGGAGTCGGTGAACACTGAAGCTTTCTTT. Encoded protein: CASSLESVNTEAFF.

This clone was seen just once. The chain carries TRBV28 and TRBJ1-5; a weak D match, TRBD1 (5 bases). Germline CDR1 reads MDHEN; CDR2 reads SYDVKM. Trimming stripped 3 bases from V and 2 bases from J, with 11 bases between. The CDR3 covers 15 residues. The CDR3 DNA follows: TGTGCCAGCAGTTTTACGGGGGGAGGCAATCAGCCCCAGCATTTT. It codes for CASSFTGGGNQPQHF.

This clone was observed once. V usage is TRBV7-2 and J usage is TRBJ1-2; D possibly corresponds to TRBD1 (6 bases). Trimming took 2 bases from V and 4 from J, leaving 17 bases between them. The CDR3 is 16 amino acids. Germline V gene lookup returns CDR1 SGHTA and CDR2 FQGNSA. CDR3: CASSLLAGAGSYGYTF. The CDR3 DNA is TGTGCCAGCAGCTTATTAGCGGGGGCAGGGAGCTATGGCTACACCTTC.

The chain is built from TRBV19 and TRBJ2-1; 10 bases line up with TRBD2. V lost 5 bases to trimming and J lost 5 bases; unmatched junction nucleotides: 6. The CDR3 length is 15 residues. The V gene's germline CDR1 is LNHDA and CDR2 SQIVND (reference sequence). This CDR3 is CASSVTSGVNNEQFF. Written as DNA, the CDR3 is TGTGCCAGTAGTGTAACTAGCGGGGTAAACAATGAGCAGTTCTTC.

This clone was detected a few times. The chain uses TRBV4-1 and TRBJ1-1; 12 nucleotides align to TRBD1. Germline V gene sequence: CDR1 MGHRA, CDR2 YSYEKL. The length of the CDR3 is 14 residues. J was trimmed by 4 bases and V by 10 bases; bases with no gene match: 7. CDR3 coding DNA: TGCGCCATCCGGGACAGGGGGCGCGGCACTGAAGCTTTCTTT. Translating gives CAIRDRGRGTEAFF.

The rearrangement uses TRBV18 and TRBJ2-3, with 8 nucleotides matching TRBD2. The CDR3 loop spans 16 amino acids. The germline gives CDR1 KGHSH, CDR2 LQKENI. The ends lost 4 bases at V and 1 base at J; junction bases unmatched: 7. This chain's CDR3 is CASSLLKAGGTDTQYF. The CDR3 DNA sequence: TGTGCCAGCTCACTACTAAAAGCGGGGGGCACAGATACGCAGTATTTT. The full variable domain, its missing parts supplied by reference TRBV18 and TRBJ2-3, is NAGVMQNPRHLVRRRGQEARLRCSPMKGHSHVYWYRQLPEEGLKFMVYLQKENIIDESGMPKERFSAEFPKEGPSILRIQQVVRGDSAAYFCASSLLKAGGTDTQYFGPGTRLTVL.

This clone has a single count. CDR3 in DNA: TGTGCCTGGAGTTACAAGGGGGCGCGAGGCACTGAAGCTTTCTTT. Amino acids: CAWSYKGARGTEAFF. This chain connects TRBV30 to TRBJ1-1; 7 bases map to TRBD1. Germline CDR1 is GTSNPN and CDR2 is SVGIG (reference sequence). Losses at the gene ends were 2 bases for V and 4 bases for J; bases not matched to a gene: 10. The CDR3 covers 15 residues.

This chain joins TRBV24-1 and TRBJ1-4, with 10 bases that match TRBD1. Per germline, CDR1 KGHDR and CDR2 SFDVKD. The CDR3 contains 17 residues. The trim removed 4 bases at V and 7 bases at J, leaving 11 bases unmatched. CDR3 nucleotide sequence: TGTGCCACCAGTGAAATCCCGACAGGGGGCCTACGTGAAAAACTGTTTTTT. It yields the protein CATSEIPTGGLREKLFF.

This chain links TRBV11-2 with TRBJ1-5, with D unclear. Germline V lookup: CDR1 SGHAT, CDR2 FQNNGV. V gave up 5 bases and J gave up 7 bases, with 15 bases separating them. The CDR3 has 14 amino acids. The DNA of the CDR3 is TGTGCCAGCAGCCCAGGCGGGGTGGGGCAGCCCCAGCATTTT. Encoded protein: CASSPGGVGQPQHF.

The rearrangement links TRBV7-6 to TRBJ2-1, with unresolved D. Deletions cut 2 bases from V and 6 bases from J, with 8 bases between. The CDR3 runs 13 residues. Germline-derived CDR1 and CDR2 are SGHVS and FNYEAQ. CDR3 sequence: CASSLRRGNEQFF. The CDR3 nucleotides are TGTGCCAGCAGCTTAAGGCGAGGCAATGAGCAGTTCTTC.

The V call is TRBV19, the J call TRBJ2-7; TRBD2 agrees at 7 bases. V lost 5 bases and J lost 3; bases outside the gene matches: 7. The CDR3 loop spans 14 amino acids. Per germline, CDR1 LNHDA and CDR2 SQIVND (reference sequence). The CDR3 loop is CASSLRWGGYEQYF. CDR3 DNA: TGTGCCAGTAGTCTCAGATGGGGGGGCTACGAGCAGTACTTC. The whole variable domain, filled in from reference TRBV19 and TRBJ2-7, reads DGGITQSPKYLFRKEGQNVTLSCEQNLNHDAMYWYRQDPGQGLRLIYYSQIVNDFQKGDIAEGYSVSREKKESFPLTVTSAQKNPTAFYLCASSLRWGGYEQYFGPGTRLTVT.

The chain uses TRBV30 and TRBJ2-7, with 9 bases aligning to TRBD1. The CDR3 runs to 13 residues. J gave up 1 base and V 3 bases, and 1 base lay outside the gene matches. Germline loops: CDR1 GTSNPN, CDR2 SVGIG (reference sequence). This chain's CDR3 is CAWRTGGSYEQYF. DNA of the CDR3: TGTGCCTGGAGGACAGGGGGGTCCTACGAGCAGTACTTC.

CDR3 sequence (DNA): TGTGCCAGCAGCTTAGTTAGGACAACTGATACGCAGTATTTT. Its protein is CASSLVRTTDTQYF. This chain links TRBV7-9 with TRBJ2-3; maybe TRBD1 (5 bases). V was cut by 1 base and J by 6 bases, with 11 bases left in between. Germline-derived CDR1 and CDR2 are SEHNR and FQNEAQ (reference sequence). The CDR3 spans 14 residues. Combining the CDR3 with reference TRBV7-9 and TRBJ2-3 gives the whole variable domain DTGVSQNPRHKITKRGQNVTFRCDPISEHNRLYWYRQTLGQGPEFLTYFQNEAQLEKSRLLSDRFSAERPKGSFSTLEIQRTEQGDSAMYLCASSLVRTTDTQYFGPGTRLTVL.

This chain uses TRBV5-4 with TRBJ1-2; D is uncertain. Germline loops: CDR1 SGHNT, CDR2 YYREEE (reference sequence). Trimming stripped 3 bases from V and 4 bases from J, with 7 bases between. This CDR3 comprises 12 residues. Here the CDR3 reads CASSSRGYGYTF. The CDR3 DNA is TGTGCCAGCAGCTCCCGCGGCTATGGCTACACCTTC.

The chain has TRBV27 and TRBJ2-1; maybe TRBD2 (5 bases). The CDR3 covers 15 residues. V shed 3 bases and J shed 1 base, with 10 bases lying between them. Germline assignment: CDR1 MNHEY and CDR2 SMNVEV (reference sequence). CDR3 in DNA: TGTGCCAGCAGTTTGAGGGCGACTTCCTACAATGAGCAGTTCTTC. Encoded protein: CASSLRATSYNEQFF.

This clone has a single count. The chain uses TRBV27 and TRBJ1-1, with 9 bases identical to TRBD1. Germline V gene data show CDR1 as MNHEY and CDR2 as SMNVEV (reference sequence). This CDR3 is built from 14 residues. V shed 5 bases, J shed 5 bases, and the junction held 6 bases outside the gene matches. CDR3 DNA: TGTGCCAGCAGTCGGGACAGGGAGGGAACTGAAGCTTTCTTT. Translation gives CASSRDREGTEAFF.

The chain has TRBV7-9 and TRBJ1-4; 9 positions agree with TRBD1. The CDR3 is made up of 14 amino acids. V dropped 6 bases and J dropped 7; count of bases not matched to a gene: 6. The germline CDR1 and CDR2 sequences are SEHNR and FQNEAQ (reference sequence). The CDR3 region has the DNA TGTGCCAGCAGACTTACAGGGGGCTTTGAAAAACTGTTTTTT. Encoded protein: CASRLTGGFEKLFF.

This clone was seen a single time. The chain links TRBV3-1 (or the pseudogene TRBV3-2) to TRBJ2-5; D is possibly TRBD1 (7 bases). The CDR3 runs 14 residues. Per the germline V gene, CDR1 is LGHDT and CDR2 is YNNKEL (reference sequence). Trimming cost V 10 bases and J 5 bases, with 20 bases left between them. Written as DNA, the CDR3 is TGTGCCACTAACCAGGGGGGCGGGGCGGAGACCCAGTACTTC. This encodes CATNQGGGAETQYF.

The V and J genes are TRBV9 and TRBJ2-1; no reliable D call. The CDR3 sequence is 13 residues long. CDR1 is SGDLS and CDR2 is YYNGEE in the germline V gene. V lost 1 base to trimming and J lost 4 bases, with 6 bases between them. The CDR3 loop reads CASSVSTYNEQFF. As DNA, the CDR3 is TGTGCCAGCAGCGTATCGACTTACAATGAGCAGTTCTTC.

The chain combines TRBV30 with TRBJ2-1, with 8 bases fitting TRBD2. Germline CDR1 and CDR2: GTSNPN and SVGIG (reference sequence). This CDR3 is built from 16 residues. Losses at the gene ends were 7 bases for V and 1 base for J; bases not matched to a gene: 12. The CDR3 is CASSSGTSRSYNEQFF. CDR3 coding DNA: TGTGCCTCGAGCTCCGGGACTAGTAGGTCCTACAATGAGCAGTTCTTC.